The sequence of this T cell receptor (beta chain) was determined in a study of blood T cell repertoires in COVID-19. Repertoires were generated with immunoSEQ multiplex PCR, while TCRdb's copy carries only in-frame clones and drops some. Of over 200,000 clones detected, less than 85% appear once; the ten largest clones hold 1.5% to 2%. Donors in Cohort 3 who had recovered were those with two negative PCRs, healthcare professional clearance, or resolution of their symptoms. The CDR3 extends over 13 amino acids. Germline lookup yields CDR1 SGHRS and CDR2 YFSETQ. V dropped 0 bases and J dropped 4 bases, with 5 bases sitting between them.

Sequencing used PBMCs or T cells enriched from blood (not recorded which). This TCR was sampled from a man between 60 and 75 years old who had recovered from COVID-19. The chain recombines TRBV5-1 with TRBJ1-3, with D hard to call. The CDR3 is CASSLGAGNTIYF. The CDR3 DNA is TGCGCCAGCAGCTTGGGTGCGGGAAACACCATATATTTT.